These 2 T cell receptor beta chains originate from one sample sequenced in a study of shared clonotypes between healthy human individuals. Clones were read by immunoSEQ multiplex PCR, and TCRdb kept only the in-frame ones, dropping some. The sample records approximately 2.5 million clones, over 85% being singletons. The sample taken for sequencing was naive CD4+ T cells from PBMCs. Subset denoted: CD45RA+ positively selected. Receptors were obtained from a man younger than 35 in good health. Some clones in this sample may be carry-over from other donors' samples.

The chain uses TRBV27 and TRBJ1-1; D perhaps matches TRBD1 (5 bases). V shed 2 bases and J shed 4 bases, with 11 bases lying between them. The CDR3 is made up of 14 amino acids. Per germline, CDR1 MNHEY and CDR2 SMNVEV (reference sequence). This CDR3 reads CASSLNKGLTEAFF. CDR3 nucleotides: TGTGCCAGCAGTTTAAACAAGGGACTCACTGAAGCTTTCTTT.

The chain has TRBV2 and TRBJ1-2, with unresolved D. Per the germline V gene, CDR1 is SNHLY and CDR2 is FYNNEI. This CDR3 has 13 residues. V lost 5 bases and J lost 8, with 15 bases in between. CDR3 sequence (DNA): TGTGCCAGCAGTCCCTGGGTTGAAGAAGGCTACACCTTC. Translating gives CASSPWVEEGYTF.